A single sample gave rise to the 25 T cell receptor beta chains below, sequenced in a study of CD8 T cells in ankylosing spondylitis. TCRdb re-derived calls from the 5' RACE reads in MiXCR, one entry per CDR3 protein. The data hold more than 650,000 distinct CDR3 sequences, with 12% observed a single time. Their antigen targets remain unknown. General observations from the study: A TCR beta motif of under ten highly homologous variants appeared characteristic of ankylosing spondylitis blood.

Sequencing was done on a sample of blood, either unsorted or a sorted T cell fraction (not recorded which). Receptors were obtained from a male donor with ankylosing spondylitis.

CDR3 residues: CASSPTPGRKASGANVLTF. The DNA of the CDR3 is TGCGCCAGCAGTCCTACTCCGGGACGGAAAGCCTCTGGGGCCAACGTCCTGACTTTC. The V and J genes are TRBV4-3 and TRBJ2-6; D tentatively fits TRBD1 or TRBD2 (5 bases each). Germline-derived CDR1 and CDR2 are LGHNA and YSLEER. V dropped 6 bases and J dropped 0 bases, with 21 bases sitting between them. This CDR3 is 19 amino acids long.

A few counts support this clonotype. The chain couples TRBV5-1 to TRBJ1-5; no firm D call. The V end lost 3 bases, the J end lost 3 bases, and 10 bases lay between the germline ends. CDR3 length: 14 residues. Looked up from germline, CDR1 is SGHRS and CDR2 is YFSETQ. For the CDR3, the DNA is TGCGCCAGCAGCTCGGACGGAACCAATCAGCCCCAGCATTTT. It is translated as CASSSDGTNQPQHF.

This clonotype has a handful of counts. The chain carries TRBV7-2 and TRBJ2-6, with D perhaps given as TRBD1 or TRBD2 (6 bases each). The CDR3 extends over 15 amino acids. Trimming left V 7 bases short and J 1 base short, with 11 bases between. CDR1 and CDR2 (germline): SGHTA, FQGNSA. The CDR3 is CASTRGGSGANVLTF. The CDR3 DNA follows: TGTGCCAGCACCCGAGGGGGGTCTGGGGCCAACGTCCTGACTTTC.

This clonotype showed up just a few times. The chain employs TRBV20-1 and TRBJ2-2, with D perhaps TRBD1 (6 bases). Trimming shortened V by 3 bases and J by 2 bases, and 10 bases separated the two germline ends. CDR3 length: 14 amino acids. Germline CDR1 reads DFQATT; CDR2 reads SNEGSKA (reference sequence). The DNA of the CDR3 is TGCAGTGCTAGTTTGGGACAAAACACCGGGGAGCTGTTTTTT. Encoded protein: CSASLGQNTGELFF.

The chain recombines TRBV6-2 or TRBV6-3 with TRBJ1-5; D gene uncertain. CDR3 size: 14 residues. Deletions cut 0 bases from V and 6 bases from J, with 9 bases between. The V gene's germline CDR1 is MNHEY and CDR2 SVGEGT. The CDR3 DNA sequence: TGTGCCAGCAGTTACTCCACAATCAGTCAGCCCCAGCATTTT. Its translation: CASSYSTISQPQHF.

V and J are TRBV24-1 and TRBJ2-3, with 7 bases that match TRBD1. Germline V gives CDR1 KGHDR, CDR2 SFDVKD. The CDR3 has 16 residues. V lost 4 bases and J lost 2; bases outside the gene matches: 8. CDR3 region: CATSDLGDSTTDTQYF. Here the CDR3 DNA reads TGTGCCACCAGTGACCTGGGGGACAGCACCACAGATACGCAGTATTTT.

This clonotype was counted only a few times. V is TRBV7-9 and J is TRBJ1-1, with D perhaps TRBD1 (5 bases). The CDR3 is made up of 12 amino acids. Trimming left V 7 bases short and J 4 bases short, with 10 bases between. Per germline, CDR1 SEHNR and CDR2 FQNEAQ (reference sequence). The CDR3 DNA reads as TGTGCCAGCACCCGAGGGGCCACTGAAGCTTTCTTT. This gives the protein CASTRGATEAFF. Full variable domain (rest looked up from reference TRBV7-9 and TRBJ1-1): DTGVSQNPRHKITKRGQNVTFRCDPISEHNRLYWYRQTLGQGPEFLTYFQNEAQLEKSRLLSDRFSAERPKGSFSTLEIQRTEQGDSAMYLCASTRGATEAFFGQGTRLTVV.

The rearrangement links TRBV6-5 to TRBJ2-5; 15 bases agree with TRBD2. The CDR3 runs to 19 residues. Germline CDR1 MNHEY, CDR2 SVGAGI. J was trimmed by 0 bases and V by 0 bases; bases with no gene match: 5. Written as DNA, the CDR3 is TGTGCCAGCAGTTACTCGGGACTAGCGGGGGGCCGGTACCAAGAGACCCAGTACTTC. Translating gives CASSYSGLAGGRYQETQYF.

This rearrangement joins TRBV20-1 to TRBJ2-5; D perhaps matches TRBD2 (5 bases). The CDR3 covers 13 residues. Deletions cut 6 bases from V and 3 bases from J, with 14 bases between. From germline, CDR1 is DFQATT and CDR2 SNEGSKA (reference sequence). The CDR3 loop reads CSARHTRKETQYF. The CDR3 region has the DNA TGCAGTGCACGACACACTAGAAAAGAGACCCAGTACTTC.

J is TRBJ2-5 and V is TRBV7-2; 11 bases match TRBD2. Looked up from germline, CDR1 is SGHTA and CDR2 is FQGNSA. CDR3 length: 15 amino acids. V lost 6 bases to trimming and J lost 6 bases; unmatched junction nucleotides: 9. CDR3 loop: CASRPTLAGGKTQYF. For the CDR3, the DNA is TGTGCCAGCAGGCCGACTTTAGCGGGAGGGAAGACCCAGTACTTC. Full variable domain (rest looked up from reference TRBV7-2 and TRBJ2-5): GAGVSQSPSNKVTEKGKDVELRCDPISGHTALYWYRQSLGQGLEFLIYFQGNSAPDKSGLPSDRFSAERTGGSVSTLTIQRTQQEDSAVYLCASRPTLAGGKTQYFGPGTRLLVL.

This clonotype was seen a few times. The genes are TRBV10-3 and TRBJ1-5; 9 nucleotides match TRBD1. V was clipped by 3 bases and J by 6 bases; unmatched bases: 9. Germline V lookup: CDR1 ENHRY, CDR2 SYGVKD. The length of the CDR3 is 16 residues. The CDR3 here is CAISDSGGQGFQPQHF. CDR3 sequence (DNA): TGTGCCATCAGTGACAGTGGAGGACAGGGGTTTCAGCCCCAGCATTTT.

The table lists this clonotype with a few counts. An end of the junction does not agree with germline; a read error may underlie this. This chain's CDR3 is CASSQDSFNEQFF. CDR3 in DNA: TGTGCTAGCAGCCAGGACAGTTTCAATGAGCAGTTCTTC. The chain couples TRBV7-7 to TRBJ2-1; D perhaps matches TRBD1 (6 bases). Germline V gene sequence: CDR1 SSHAT, CDR2 FNYEAQ (reference sequence). The CDR3 contains 13 residues.

This clonotype was recorded at least ten times. V usage is TRBV29-1 and J usage is TRBJ1-5; D is uncertain. The V gene lost 6 bases and the J gene lost 8 bases, with 14 bases spanning the gap. The V gene's germline CDR1 is SQVTM and CDR2 ANQGSEA. CDR3 length equals 12 residues. The CDR3 sequence: CSVLSPDEPQHF. The DNA for the CDR3 is TGCAGCGTCCTAAGCCCTGATGAGCCCCAGCATTTT.

This clonotype was observed at least ten times. The chain recombines TRBV12-3 or TRBV12-4 with TRBJ2-7; D tentatively fits TRBD1 or TRBD2 (5 bases each). The CDR3 contains 14 residues. V was cut by 3 bases and J by 6 bases, with 15 bases left in between. CDR3 bases: TGTGCCAGCAGTTTTCGGCGCCCTGGGGGCGAGCAGTACTTC. Encoded protein: CASSFRRPGGEQYF.

A few counts support this clonotype. This chain uses TRBV20-1 with TRBJ2-3; D remains ambiguous. V dropped 0 bases and J dropped 6 bases, with 10 bases sitting between them. This CDR3 contains 13 residues. CDR1 and CDR2 from the germline V gene are DFQATT and SNEGSKA (reference sequence). CDR3 coding DNA: TGCAGTGCTAGAGACCCCTCAGCTGATACGCAGTATTTT. Translation: CSARDPSADTQYF.

This clonotype was picked up a small number of times. In DNA form, the CDR3 reads TGTGCCAGCCGCCTGACCGGGGAGCTGTTTTTT. Its protein product is CASRLTGELFF. The chain is built from TRBV28 and TRBJ2-2; D unclear. The germline V gene has CDR1 MDHEN and CDR2 SYDVKM. The CDR3 is 11 residues long. Trimming shortened V by 8 bases and J by 5 bases, and 6 bases separated the two germline ends.

The chain recombines TRBV24-1 with TRBJ2-7; D may be TRBD1 (6 bases). The V gene lost 1 base and the J gene lost 2 bases, with 8 bases spanning the gap. The CDR3 has 14 residues. The germline gives CDR1 KGHDR, CDR2 SFDVKD. CDR3 sequence reads: CATSDFRTAYEQYF. CDR3 DNA sequence: TGTGCCACCAGTGATTTTAGGACAGCCTACGAGCAGTACTTC.

The chain uses TRBV20-1 and TRBJ2-3, with 11 bases that match TRBD2. CDR3 length: 14 amino acids. Germline CDR1 reads DFQATT; CDR2 reads SNEGSKA (reference sequence). CDR3 residues: CSPWTSGLVDTQYF. The CDR3 coding sequence is TGCAGCCCTTGGACTAGCGGGTTGGTAGATACGCAGTATTTT.

In this sample, this clonotype turned up many times. V usage is TRBV20-1 and J usage is TRBJ2-1, with no clear D. The ends were cut back, 4 bases at V and 7 bases at J, with 11 bases in the middle. The CDR3 has 12 amino acids. CDR1 is DFQATT and CDR2 is SNEGSKA in the germline V gene (reference sequence). The CDR3 spells CSAIEVLNEQFF. The CDR3 DNA is TGCAGTGCTATCGAGGTTTTAAATGAGCAGTTCTTC.

This clonotype has a count of ten or more. The chain is built from TRBV20-1 and TRBJ2-7; no clear D. Germline lookup yields CDR1 DFQATT and CDR2 SNEGSKA (reference sequence). V was cut by 2 bases and J by 0 bases, with 5 bases left in between. The CDR3 has 12 residues. CDR3 protein: CSARYDSYEQYF. CDR3 nucleotide sequence: TGCAGTGCTAGATACGACTCCTACGAGCAGTACTTC.

The sample holds many counts of this clonotype. This chain uses TRBV29-1 with TRBJ2-3; 10 nucleotides agree with TRBD2. There are 13 residues in the CDR3. The V gene's germline CDR1 is SQVTM and CDR2 ANQGSEA. The junction had 2 bases not matched to a gene; V was cut back by 4 bases and J by 4 bases. CDR3 residues: CSVGTSGADTQYF. The CDR3 nucleotides read TGCAGCGTTGGGACTAGCGGCGCAGATACGCAGTATTTT.

This clonotype was seen a few times. The gene calls are TRBV19 and TRBJ1-1; unclear D gene. Trimming shortened V by 6 bases and J by 0 bases, and 11 bases separated the two germline ends. CDR3 length equals 14 residues. CDR1 and CDR2 from the germline V gene are LNHDA and SQIVND (reference sequence). CDR3 amino acids: CASREGRLNTEAFF. DNA for the CDR3: TGTGCCAGTAGGGAGGGCAGGCTGAACACTGAAGCTTTCTTT.

This clonotype was counted ten times or more. The rearrangement links TRBV5-6 to TRBJ2-1; 9 positions agree with TRBD2. Losses at the gene ends were 0 bases for V and 0 bases for J; bases not matched to a gene: 7. This CDR3 spans 18 amino acids. CDR1 is SGHDT and CDR2 is YYEEEE in the germline V gene. The CDR3 DNA reads TGTGCCAGCAGCTTGGAACCCTTTAGCGGGAGCTCCTACAATGAGCAGTTCTTC. Its translation is CASSLEPFSGSSYNEQFF.

Ten or more counts support this clonotype. V usage is TRBV4-3 and J usage is TRBJ2-2; D is perhaps TRBD1 or TRBD2 (5 bases each). Germline V CDR1 and CDR2: LGHNA, YSLEER. Trimming cost V 5 bases and J 0 bases, with 16 bases left between them. CDR3 length: 17 residues. CDR3 sequence reads: CASSRGVERANTGELFF. The CDR3 DNA follows: TGCGCCAGCAGCAGGGGAGTCGAGAGGGCGAACACCGGGGAGCTGTTTTTT.

The chain links TRBV3-1 to TRBJ1-6, with TRBD1 as a possible D gene (6 bases). V dropped 0 bases and J dropped 10 bases, with 19 bases sitting between them. Germline-derived CDR1 and CDR2 are LGHDT and YNNKEL (reference sequence). The CDR3 is 17 residues long. This chain's CDR3 is CASSQDSEGGWRSPLHF. CDR3 DNA: TGTGCCAGCAGCCAAGATAGCGAGGGGGGCTGGAGATCACCCCTCCACTTT.